This paragraph reports one T cell receptor (beta chain). Per the original methods: Reference gene primers were amplified, and this amplification served to estimate nucleated cell counts. Libraries were prepared by immunoSEQ multiplex PCR; TCRdb keeps only in-frame clonotypes and omits some of them. The D gene and trimming were derived from the DNA, and the V and J assignments and clone size from that table. The table includes about 190,000 clones, roughly 85% detected once. Germline trimming cut 8 bases from V and 7 bases from J; bases unmatched to any gene: 10. The CDR3 is 15 residues long. The germline V gene has CDR1 SNHLY and CDR2 FYNNEI. This sample was taken from a study of blood T cell repertoires in COVID-19. Whole-study context: Spain, Italy and the United States supplied samples that represented acute and convalescent COVID-19. Sources were T cells, B-cell-depleted T cells, or PBMCs; the material itself was cDNA or gDNA.

The clonotype originates from a woman older than 75 with active or convalescent COVID-19. The chain links TRBV2 to TRBJ2-2, with 10 bases identical to TRBD2. Sequencing was carried out using peripheral blood. CDR3 in DNA: TGTGCCAGCCAATATCTAGCGGGAGCGGACGGGGAGCTGTTTTTT. As protein: CASQYLAGADGELFF.